The source of this TCR beta chain is a study of T cell responses to AZD1222 COVID-19 vaccine. There are 15 residues in the CDR3. Germline V CDR1 and CDR2: GTSNPN, SVGIG (reference sequence). J gave up 3 bases and V 3 bases, and 5 bases lay outside the gene matches. Data came from immunoSEQ multiplex PCR; TCRdb stores just in-frame clones and leaves some out. The profile shows 150,000 or so clones, more than 85% of them singletons. The material was peripheral blood, obtained on day 0 of AZD1222 vaccination. J is TRBJ2-2 and V is TRBV30; 9 nucleotides line up with TRBD1. The sequence derives from an adult in good health. In nucleotides, the CDR3 is TGTGCCTGGAGCGTCGGGACAGGGTACACCGGGGAGCTGTTTTTT. It yields the protein CAWSVGTGYTGELFF.